This TCR beta chain was retrieved from a study of T cell responses to AZD1222 COVID-19 vaccine. Study-wide context: Doses given second, at about 4 or about 12 weeks, were pooled. Findings of the study overall: When two AZD1222 doses had been given, Spike-specific TCR breadth and depth rose. The study found vaccine-associated CD4 TCRs spanning spike, dominant at 160-218 and 743-854.

Details on this clone: Its antigen is as yet unknown.

The CDR3 sequence is 18 residues long. V was shortened by 1 base and J by 0 bases, with 16 bases between the two germline ends. Germline V gene sequence: CDR1 MGHRA, CDR2 YSYEKL. Method: immunoSEQ multiplex PCR; TCRdb's copy keeps in-frame clones and lacks some. This sample has under 200,000 clones, with around 94% found just once. The chain recombines TRBV4-1 with TRBJ1-3; D is ambiguous. This sequence was found in an adult in good health. Sequencing was performed on peripheral blood, taken on day 0 of AZD1222 vaccination. CDR3 sequence reads: CASSQALSLANSGNTIYF. CDR3 DNA sequence: TGCGCCAGCAGCCAAGCATTAAGCTTAGCAAACTCTGGAAACACCATATATTTT.